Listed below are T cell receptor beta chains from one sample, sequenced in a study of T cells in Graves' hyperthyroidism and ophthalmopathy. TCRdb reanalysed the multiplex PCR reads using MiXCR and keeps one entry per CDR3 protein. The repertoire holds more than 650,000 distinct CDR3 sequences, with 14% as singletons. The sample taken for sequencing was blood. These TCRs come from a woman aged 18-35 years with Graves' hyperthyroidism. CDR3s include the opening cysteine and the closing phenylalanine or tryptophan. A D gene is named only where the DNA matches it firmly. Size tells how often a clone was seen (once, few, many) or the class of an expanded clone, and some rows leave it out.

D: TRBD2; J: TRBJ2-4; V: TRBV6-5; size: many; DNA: TGTGCCAGCAGTTACCTCCTCCCCCTCAGCGGGAGGGCCAAAGAGGGCAAAAACATTCAGTACTTC; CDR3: CASSYLLPLSGRAKEGKNIQYF
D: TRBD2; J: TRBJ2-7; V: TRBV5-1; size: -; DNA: TGCGCCAGCAGCGGGAGACTAGCGGGAGGACAATACGAGCAGTACTTC; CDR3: CASSGRLAGGQYEQYF
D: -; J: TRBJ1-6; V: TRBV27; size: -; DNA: TGTGCCAGCAGCCCCCGGGTCCCCTATTCACCCCTCCACTTT; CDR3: CASSPRVPYSPLHF
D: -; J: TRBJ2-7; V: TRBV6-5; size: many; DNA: TGTGCCAGCAGTTACTCGACTTCCAGGGGAGGGTACGAGCAGTACTTC; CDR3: CASSYSTSRGGYEQYF
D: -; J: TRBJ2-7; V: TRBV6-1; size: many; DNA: TGTGCCAGCAGTTATCAAACCGGGACGCCTACCTACGAGCAGTACTTC; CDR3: CASSYQTGTPTYEQYF
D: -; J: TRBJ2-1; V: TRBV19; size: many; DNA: TGTGCCAGTAGTTTTGGGCAGGGGGGTTACAATGAGCAGTTCTTC; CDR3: CASSFGQGGYNEQFF
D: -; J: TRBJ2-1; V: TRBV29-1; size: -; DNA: TGCAGCGTTGATCCCAGGGTCCCCTACAATGAGCAGTTCTTC; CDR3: CSVDPRVPYNEQFF
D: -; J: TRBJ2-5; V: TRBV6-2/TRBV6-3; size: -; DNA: TGTGCCAGCAGTGGGCCAGGGGCACAAGAGACCCAGTACTTC; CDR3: CASSGPGAQETQYF
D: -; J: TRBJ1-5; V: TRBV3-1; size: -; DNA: TGTGCCAGCAGTTTAGGGTTTGGGGGGGCGCGTAACAATCAGCCCCAGCATTTT; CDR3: CASSLGFGGARNNQPQHF
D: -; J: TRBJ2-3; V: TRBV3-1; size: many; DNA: TGTGCCAGCAGCCAGGATTATCGCACAGATACGCAGTATTTT; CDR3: CASSQDYRTDTQYF
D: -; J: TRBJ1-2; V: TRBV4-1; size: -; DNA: TGCGCCGGCAGCCAAGGAAGGGGCTACACCTTC; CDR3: CAGSQGRGYTF
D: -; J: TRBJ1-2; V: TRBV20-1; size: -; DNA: TGCAGTGCTGGGGGAGAGCTGAACTATGGCTACACCTTC; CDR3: CSAGGELNYGYTF
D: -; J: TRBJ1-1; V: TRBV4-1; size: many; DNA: TGCGCCAGCAGCCAAGACCGGACCCAGAACACTGAAGCTTTCTTT; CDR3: CASSQDRTQNTEAFF
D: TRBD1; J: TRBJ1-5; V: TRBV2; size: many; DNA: TGTGCCAGCAGGGGACAGGGGGACTATCAGCCCCAGCATTTT; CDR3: CASRGQGDYQPQHF
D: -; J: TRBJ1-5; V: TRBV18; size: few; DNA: TGTGCCAGCTCACCCCCGACAGGTTTCAGGAGTCAGCCCCAGCATTTT; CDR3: CASSPPTGFRSQPQHF
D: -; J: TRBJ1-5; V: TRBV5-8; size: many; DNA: TGTGCCAGCAGCTTGATCTATCAGCCCCAGCATTTT; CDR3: CASSLIYQPQHF
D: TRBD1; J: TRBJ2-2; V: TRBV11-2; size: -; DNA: TGTGCCAGCAGCTCAGGACAGGGCTGGACCGGGGAGCTGTTTTTT; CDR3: CASSSGQGWTGELFF
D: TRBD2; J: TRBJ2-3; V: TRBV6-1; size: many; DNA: TGTGCCAGCAGGAGAACCAAGACTAGCAGATCCACAGATACGCAGTATTTT; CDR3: CASRRTKTSRSTDTQYF
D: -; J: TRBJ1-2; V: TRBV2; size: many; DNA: TGTGCCAGCAGTGAATATGGAACACTGGTCTATGGCTACACCTTC; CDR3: CASSEYGTLVYGYTF
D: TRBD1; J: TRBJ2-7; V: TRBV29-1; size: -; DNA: TGCAGTTTTCAAGAGGACAGGGCGCGGGGCGAGCAGTACTTC; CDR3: CSFQEDRARGEQYF
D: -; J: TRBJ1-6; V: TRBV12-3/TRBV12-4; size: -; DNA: TGTGCCAGCAGTTTAAAAGGAGCTTCACCCCTCCACTTT; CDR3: CASSLKGASPLHF
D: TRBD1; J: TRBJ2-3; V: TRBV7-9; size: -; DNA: TGTGCCAGCAGCTCCCCGGACAGGCGCACAGATACGCAGTATTTT; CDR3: CASSSPDRRTDTQYF
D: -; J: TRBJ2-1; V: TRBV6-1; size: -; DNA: TGTGCCAGCAGTGTCCTCGCTTGGGATTATCCCAATGAGCAGTTCTTC; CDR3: CASSVLAWDYPNEQFF
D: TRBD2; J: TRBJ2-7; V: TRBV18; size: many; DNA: TGTGCCAGCTCACCAGCGGGAGACACTTCCTACGAGCAGTACTTC; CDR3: CASSPAGDTSYEQYF
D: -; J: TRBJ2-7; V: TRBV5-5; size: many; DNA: TGTGCCAGCAGCTTCTCCCGGGACTCCTACGAGCAGTACTTC; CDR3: CASSFSRDSYEQYF
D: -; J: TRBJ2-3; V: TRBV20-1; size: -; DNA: TGCAGTGCTAGGGCAACAACTAGTCATCCGGCCACAGATACGCAGTATTTT; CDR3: CSARATTSHPATDTQYF
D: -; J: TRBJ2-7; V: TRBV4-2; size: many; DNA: TGTGCCAGCAGCCAAGTCTCGGGTACCGTTTCCTACGAGCAGTACTTC; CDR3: CASSQVSGTVSYEQYF
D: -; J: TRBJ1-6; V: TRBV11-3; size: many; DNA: TGTGCCAGCAGCCCAGGGGCAGGGAGAAGATCACCCCTCCACTTT; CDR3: CASSPGAGRRSPLHF
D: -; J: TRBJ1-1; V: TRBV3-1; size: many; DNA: TGTGCCAGCAGCCACTACAGGGAGATGAACACTGAAGCTTTCTTT; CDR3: CASSHYREMNTEAFF
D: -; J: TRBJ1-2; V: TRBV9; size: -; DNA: TGTGCCAGCTCGGCAGGGGCAGGTGGCTACACCTTC; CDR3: CASSAGAGGYTF
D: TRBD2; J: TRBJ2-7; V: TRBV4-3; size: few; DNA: TGCGCCAGCAGCCAAACCCTAGCGGTCTACGAGCAGTACTTC; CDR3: CASSQTLAVYEQYF
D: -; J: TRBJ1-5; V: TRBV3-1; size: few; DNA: TGTGCCAGCAGCCAAGCAGGGGACAGCAATCAGCCCCAGCATTTT; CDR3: CASSQAGDSNQPQHF
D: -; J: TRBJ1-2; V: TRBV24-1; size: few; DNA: TGTGCCACCAGTGATCGGGTGCACGGTGGCTACACCTTC; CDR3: CATSDRVHGGYTF
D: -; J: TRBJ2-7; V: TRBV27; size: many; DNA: TGTGCCAGCAGTTTATCCGACAGCTCCTACGAGCAGTACTTC; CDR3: CASSLSDSSYEQYF
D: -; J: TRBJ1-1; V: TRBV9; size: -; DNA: TGTGCCAGCAGCCGTAGGGGGGGTGTCGTGAACACTGAAGCTTTCTTT; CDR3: CASSRRGGVVNTEAFF
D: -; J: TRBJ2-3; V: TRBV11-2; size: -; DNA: TGTGCCAGCAGCTTAACGTATGGGGCCGGAGGACATAGCACAGATACGCAGTATTTT; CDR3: CASSLTYGAGGHSTDTQYF
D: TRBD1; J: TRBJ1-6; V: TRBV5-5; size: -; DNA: TGTGCCAGCAGCTGGGACAGGGTAATGACCTATAATTCACCCCTCCACTTT; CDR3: CASSWDRVMTYNSPLHF
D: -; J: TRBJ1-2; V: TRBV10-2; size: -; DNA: TGCGCCAGCAGTGAGAATAGCCTTCGTGATGGCTACACCTTC; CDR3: CASSENSLRDGYTF
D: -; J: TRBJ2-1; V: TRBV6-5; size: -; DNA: TGTGCCAGCAGTTACCGACTGGGGGGTAGTGACGAGCAGTTCTTC; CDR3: CASSYRLGGSDEQFF
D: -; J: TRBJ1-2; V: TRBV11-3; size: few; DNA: TGTGCCAGCAGCTCCCGGAGGGATGGCTACACCTTC; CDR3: CASSSRRDGYTF
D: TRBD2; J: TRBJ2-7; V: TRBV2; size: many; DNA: TGTGCCAGCACCTCCCTCCCGCGGACTAGCGGGAGTTCCTACGAGCAGTACTTC; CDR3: CASTSLPRTSGSSYEQYF
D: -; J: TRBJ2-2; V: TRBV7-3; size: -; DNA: TGTGCCAGCAGCTTAATGGTGGCCGGGGAGCTGTTTTTT; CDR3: CASSLMVAGELFF
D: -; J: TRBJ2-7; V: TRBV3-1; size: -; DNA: TGTGCCAGCAGTCCCCTAGTCTTCACCTACGAGCAGTACTTC; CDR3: CASSPLVFTYEQYF
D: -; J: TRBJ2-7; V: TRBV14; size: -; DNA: TGTGCCAGCAGCCAAGAGAGGGTGACCTGGGTTGTGGACGAGCAGTACTTC; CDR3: CASSQERVTWVVDEQYF